Shown below are 26 T cell receptor beta chains from a single sample sequenced in a study of blood T cell repertoires in COVID-19. Profiled with immunoSEQ multiplex PCR; TCRdb holds only in-frame clones, not every one. The sample has some 250,000 clones; roughly 80% are singletons. Sequenced material: peripheral blood. The receptors were sampled from a middle-aged man with active or convalescent COVID-19.

The V and J genes are TRBV7-2 and TRBJ1-3, with D unclear. This CDR3 contains 15 residues. V lost 0 bases and J lost 2, with 8 bases in between. The germline V gene encodes CDR1 SGHTA and CDR2 FQGNSA. The CDR3 DNA sequence: TGTGCCAGCAGCTTAGCGCCCGGGACTGGAAACACCATATATTTT. It is translated as CASSLAPGTGNTIYF.

The chain combines TRBV5-1 with TRBJ1-2; D is undetermined. The germline V gene has CDR1 SGHRS and CDR2 YFSETQ. The CDR3 runs 13 residues. Trimming cost V 0 bases and J 8 bases, with 11 bases left between them. CDR3 in amino acids: CASSLGGGWGYTF. In nucleotides, the CDR3 is TGCGCCAGCAGCTTGGGTGGAGGATGGGGCTACACCTTC.

V is TRBV11-2 and J is TRBJ2-7; TRBD1 is a possible D gene (6 bases). V lost 5 bases and J 2 bases, leaving 13 bases between the germline ends. The CDR3 covers 14 residues. The V gene's germline CDR1 is SGHAT and CDR2 FQNNGV. DNA of the CDR3: TGTGCCAGCAGCCCGGGGACAACCACCTACGAGCAGTACTTC. It codes for CASSPGTTTYEQYF. The variable domain in full, completed from reference TRBV11-2 and TRBJ2-7, reads EAGVAQSPRYKIIEKRQSVAFWCNPISGHATLYWYQQILGQGPKLLIQFQNNGVVDDSQLPKDRFSAERLKGVDSTLKIQPAKLEDSAVYLCASSPGTTTYEQYFGPGTRLTVT.

The V call is TRBV7-2, the J call TRBJ1-4; D unresolved. The ends were cut back, 3 bases at V and 0 bases at J, with 11 bases in the middle. This CDR3 is 16 amino acids long. The germline gives CDR1 SGHTA, CDR2 FQGNSA. The DNA for the CDR3 is TGTGCCAGCAGCTTGGGCCAATTACCAACTAATGAAAAACTGTTTTTT. It specifies CASSLGQLPTNEKLFF.

The rearrangement uses TRBV6-2 or TRBV6-3 and TRBJ1-4, with D unclear. The CDR3 extends over 14 amino acids. Between the trimmed V and J ends, which lost 4 bases and 4 bases, there was a span of 10 bases. Per germline, CDR1 MNHEY and CDR2 SVGEGT. The CDR3 DNA follows: TGTGCCAGCAGTTGGAGATACGGTAATGAAAAACTGTTTTTT. The encoded protein is CASSWRYGNEKLFF.

The chain is built from TRBV19 and TRBJ1-5; 7 bases line up with TRBD1. CDR3 size: 14 residues. J lost 3 bases, V lost 6 bases, and 5 bases had no gene match. Germline V gene data show CDR1 as LNHDA and CDR2 as SQIVND (reference sequence). The CDR3 region is CASRQGPSNQPQHF. CDR3 in DNA: TGTGCCAGTAGACAGGGGCCGTCCAATCAGCCCCAGCATTTT.

The rearrangement links TRBV3-1 (or the pseudogene TRBV3-2) to TRBJ1-4; tentatively, D is TRBD1 (6 bases). From germline, CDR1 is LGHDT and CDR2 YNNKEL (reference sequence). V was clipped by 4 bases and J by 8 bases, with 17 bases between them. The CDR3 is made up of 15 amino acids. The CDR3, as DNA: TGTGCCAGCAGCCCGAGTGGGTCGAGGGGGGAAAAACTGTTTTTT. It codes for CASSPSGSRGEKLFF.

This chain connects TRBV6-5 to TRBJ2-7, with 10 bases lining up with TRBD1. Germline-derived CDR1 and CDR2 are MNHEY and SVGAGI. Germline trimming cut 7 bases from V and 3 bases from J; bases unmatched to any gene: 3. The CDR3 loop spans 13 amino acids. CDR3 nucleotide sequence: TGTGCCAGCACGGGACAGGGGATCTACGAGCAGTACTTC. This sequence encodes CASTGQGIYEQYF.

The rearrangement joins TRBV27 to TRBJ2-5; TRBD2 agrees at 9 bases. The CDR3 covers 14 residues. CDR1 is MNHEY, CDR2 SMNVEV, per germline (reference sequence). With V trimmed by 6 bases and J by 0 bases, 2 bases remained unmatched. The CDR3 sequence is CASRRGGYQETQYF. DNA for the CDR3: TGTGCCAGCAGGCGGGGGGGCTACCAAGAGACCCAGTACTTC.

Regarding this clone: Additional DNA sequences in this sample encode the identical CDR3. The chain employs TRBV2 and TRBJ2-3; 11 bases match TRBD1. V lost 4 bases and J lost 4; bases outside the gene matches: 1. The CDR3 consists of 14 residues. Per the germline V gene, CDR1 is SNHLY and CDR2 is FYNNEI. Here the CDR3 reads CASSGDRGADTQYF. DNA for the CDR3: TGTGCCAGCAGTGGGGACAGGGGGGCAGATACGCAGTATTTT.

The chain is built from TRBV19 and TRBJ2-5; D perhaps matches TRBD1 (7 bases). Germline V gene lookup returns CDR1 LNHDA and CDR2 SQIVND (reference sequence). This CDR3 region has 13 residues. V shed 6 bases and J shed 5 bases, with 13 bases lying between them. The CDR3 DNA sequence: TGTGCCAGTAGACCCAGGGGGGAGGAGACCCAGTACTTC. Its protein product is CASRPRGEETQYF.

The rearrangement uses TRBV6-2 or TRBV6-3 and TRBJ2-7; 7 nucleotides match TRBD1. With 0 bases clipped from V and 7 bases from J, the junction kept 6 bases outside the gene matches. This CDR3 comprises 14 residues. Germline V CDR1 and CDR2: MNHEY, SVGEGT. CDR3 sequence: CASSYSQDRSEQYF. The CDR3 DNA sequence: TGTGCCAGCAGTTACTCCCAGGACAGGTCAGAGCAGTACTTC.

This chain links TRBV3-1 (or the pseudogene TRBV3-2) with TRBJ2-7; TRBD2 agrees at 13 bases. The CDR3 is made up of 15 amino acids. V was pared by 7 bases and J by 4 bases, with 7 bases of the junction left unmatched. CDR1 LGHDT and CDR2 YNNKEL come from the germline V gene (reference sequence). The CDR3 sequence: CASTPGLAGTYEQYF. The CDR3 DNA reads TGTGCCAGCACCCCGGGACTAGCGGGGACTTACGAGCAGTACTTC.

This sequence joins TRBV6-2 or TRBV6-3 and TRBJ2-6; 15 bases align to TRBD2. V dropped 7 bases and J dropped 0; count of bases not matched to a gene: 13. The CDR3 has 21 residues. Per germline, CDR1 MNHEY and CDR2 SVGEGT. CDR3 DNA: TGTGCCAGCAACCCCGGACTAGCGGGGGGGCTTGGGGTCTCTGGGGCCAACGTCCTGACTTTC. Its translation: CASNPGLAGGLGVSGANVLTF.

This sequence joins TRBV7-2 and TRBJ1-2; D may be TRBD1 (5 bases). Germline CDR1 and CDR2: SGHTA and FQGNSA. This CDR3 comprises 13 residues. Trimming removed 7 bases from V and 0 bases from J, with 9 bases in between. CDR3 DNA: TGTGCCAGCAACCCGACAGCTAACTATGGCTACACCTTC. Its protein is CASNPTANYGYTF.

In this sample, this clone turned up a few times. The chain couples TRBV2 to TRBJ2-7; D not certain. The V end was cut by 7 bases, the J end by 2 bases, with 21 bases between. This CDR3 comprises 16 residues. In germline, CDR1 is SNHLY, CDR2 FYNNEI. The CDR3 bases are TGTGCCAGCACTCCCCAGCTGGCAGGTCGAACCTACGAGCAGTACTTC. Encoded protein: CASTPQLAGRTYEQYF.

The chain joins TRBV11-2 to TRBJ2-7, with a tentative D call TRBD2 (5 bases). V shed 2 bases and J shed 2 bases, with 10 bases lying between them. This CDR3 is 14 amino acids long. CDR1 is SGHAT and CDR2 is FQNNGV in the germline V gene. The CDR3 region has the DNA TGTGCCAGCAGCTTAATTCCTAGCCCCTACGAGCAGTACTTC. It translates to CASSLIPSPYEQYF.

This clone has more than one count but fewer than ten. The chain carries TRBV19 and TRBJ1-1; 8 bases map to TRBD1. CDR3 length: 15 amino acids. Losses at the gene ends were 5 bases for V and 0 bases for J; bases not matched to a gene: 5. Germline V gene lookup returns CDR1 LNHDA and CDR2 SQIVND (reference sequence). The CDR3 coding sequence is TGTGCCAGTAGTCCGGGACAGGCGCTGAACACTGAAGCTTTCTTT. It encodes CASSPGQALNTEAFF.

The rearrangement links TRBV7-2 to TRBJ1-1; TRBD1 matches 8 bases. This CDR3 is built from 13 residues. Per the germline V gene, CDR1 is SGHTA and CDR2 is FQGNSA. With 8 bases clipped from V and 4 bases from J, the junction kept 6 bases outside the gene matches. Here the CDR3 reads CASWTGRGTEAFF. The CDR3 bases are TGTGCCAGCTGGACAGGGCGAGGCACTGAAGCTTTCTTT.

By sample fraction, this clone is large. V and J are TRBV27 and TRBJ2-1, with 7 bases aligning to TRBD2. With V trimmed by 2 bases and J by 10 bases, 5 bases remained unmatched. The CDR3 loop spans 13 amino acids. From germline, CDR1 is MNHEY and CDR2 SMNVEV (reference sequence). As DNA, the CDR3 is TGTGCCAGCAGTTTAATGGGGGGGAAGGAGCAGTTCTTC. Its translation: CASSLMGGKEQFF.

This CDR3 is CASSPSGGLNYEQYF. The CDR3 nucleotides are TGTGCCAGCAGCCCTAGCGGGGGGTTAAATTACGAGCAGTACTTC. The chain employs TRBV3-1 (or the pseudogene TRBV3-2) and TRBJ2-7, with TRBD2 identical over 11 bases. The CDR3 spans 15 residues. Germline CDR1 is LGHDT and CDR2 is YNNKEL (reference sequence). Trimming took 4 bases from V and 4 from J; bases not matched to a gene: 6.

As DNA, the CDR3 is TGTGCCAGCAGTTACGGAGGCGGGGGTTCCTACAATGAGCAGTTCTTC. Protein product: CASSYGGGGSYNEQFF. The chain recombines TRBV6-2 or TRBV6-3 with TRBJ2-1; 7 bases line up with TRBD2. The V gene end was trimmed by 2 bases and the J gene end by 1 base; junction bases not matched to a gene: 5. Looked up from germline, CDR1 is MNHEY and CDR2 is SVGEGT. The CDR3 contains 16 residues.

The rearrangement joins TRBV30 to TRBJ2-7; D ambiguous. This CDR3 is 13 amino acids long. In germline, CDR1 is GTSNPN, CDR2 SVGIG (reference sequence). Trimming took 0 bases from V and 3 from J, leaving 9 bases between them. As DNA, the CDR3 is TGTGCCTGGAGTGTATCTATTTACTACGAGCAGTACTTC. It encodes CAWSVSIYYEQYF. Based on the CDR3 plus reference TRBV30 and TRBJ2-7, the full variable domain is SQTIHQWPATLVQPVGSPLSLECTVEGTSNPNLYWYRQAAGRGLQLLFYSVGIGQISSEVPQNLSASRPQDRQFILSSKKLLLSDSGFYLCAWSVSIYYEQYFGPGTRLTVT.

Here the CDR3 DNA reads TGTGCCAGCAGCGACCGGGACAGGGGGCGACAACCGGATTCACCCCTCCACTTT. Amino acid sequence: CASSDRDRGRQPDSPLHF. V is TRBV21-1 and J is TRBJ1-6; the D call in the table, TRBD1, was not verified against the DNA. TRBV21-1 is deemed a pseudogene. The CDR3 spans 18 residues.

V usage is TRBV2 and J usage is TRBJ1-1, with 8 bases aligning to TRBD1. This CDR3 has 18 amino acids. Losses at the gene ends were 0 bases for V and 0 bases for J; bases not matched to a gene: 9. Per germline, CDR1 SNHLY and CDR2 FYNNEI. The CDR3: CASSEARGTGVMNTEAFF. Here the CDR3 DNA reads TGTGCCAGCAGTGAAGCGAGGGGGACAGGCGTTATGAACACTGAAGCTTTCTTT.

The rearrangement uses TRBV12-5 and TRBJ2-7; D gene unclear. In germline, CDR1 is LGHNT, CDR2 FRNRAP. Trimming left V 0 bases short and J 2 bases short, with 11 bases between. The CDR3 consists of 15 residues. In DNA, the CDR3 is TGTGCTAGTGGTTTGGTACATGAGGTTCCCTACGAGCAGTACTTC. Its protein is CASGLVHEVPYEQYF.